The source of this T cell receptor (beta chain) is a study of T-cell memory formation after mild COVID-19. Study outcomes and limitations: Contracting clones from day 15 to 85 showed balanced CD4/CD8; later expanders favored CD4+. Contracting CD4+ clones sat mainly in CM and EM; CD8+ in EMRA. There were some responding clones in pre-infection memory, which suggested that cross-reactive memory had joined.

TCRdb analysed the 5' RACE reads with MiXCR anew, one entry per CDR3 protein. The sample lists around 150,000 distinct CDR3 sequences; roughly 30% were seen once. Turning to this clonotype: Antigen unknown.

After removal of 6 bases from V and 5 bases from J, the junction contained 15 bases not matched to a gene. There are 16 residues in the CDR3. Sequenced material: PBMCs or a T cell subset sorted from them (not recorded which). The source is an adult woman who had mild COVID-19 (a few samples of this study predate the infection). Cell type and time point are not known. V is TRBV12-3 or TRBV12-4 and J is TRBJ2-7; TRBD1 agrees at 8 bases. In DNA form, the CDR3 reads TGTGCCAGCAGCCGTGGGACAGGAGCCCCTAAGGACGAGCAGTACTTC. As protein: CASSRGTGAPKDEQYF.